This T cell receptor (beta chain) is drawn from a study of human T cells and chemical hapten exposure (dated by TCRdb to the early 2020s). Background for the entire study: For sensitization, 2% DPC in acetone was applied to a roughly 2 cm by roughly 2 cm area of upper inner arm skin. The study tracked peripheral blood TCR repertoire changes in vivo during primary and secondary sensitization to the hapten diphenylcyclopropenone (DPC) in alopecia patients. The libraries were sequenced as a pool, and the TCR yield per sample differed mostly because of small variations in library volumes within the pool. Weekly therapeutic DPC doses were additionally applied to the scalp of patients throughout the roughly 26-week study period. Patch testing was performed on the upper back with Finn chambers containing 0.01% DPC, and the patch tests were scored after 6 days according to International Contact Dermatitis Research Group standards. Most of the patients in the cohort were female, and the cohort covered alopecia areata with under or over 50% scalp involvement, alopecia totalis and alopecia universalis. Blood samples were taken from patients before sensitization (week 0) and at 2, 6 and about 24 weeks after DPC sensitization. Blood for TCR sequencing was provided by twenty-nine alopecia patients at one to four time points (pre-sensitization, 2, 6 and 24 weeks).

The CDR3, cysteine through phenylalanine, is 16 amino acids long. Just the 48-base CDR3 DNA is kept, in frame starting at base 1. V and J lose 0 bases and 6 bases, and a span of 15 bases separates them. CDR1 SGHVS and CDR2 FQNEAQ were looked up in the germline V gene. This clonotype was observed at least ten times. Its antigen remains undetermined. The sample holds no much larger clone one base away, and base qualities are not on file. The time point label, as the study defines it: pre-sensitization, week 0. The treatment or condition label for this specimen denotes: therapeutic diphenylcyclopropenone sensitization with weekly scalp DPC. Blood at each patch-test visit was drawn before the patch test was applied. Patients were eligible if aged 18 to 70, diagnosed with alopecia and judged suitable for DPC therapy, and pregnant patients were excluded. Total RNA was extracted from unfractionated whole blood collected in Tempus Blood RNA tubes.

Study-wide findings and limitations: Compared with pre-sensitization or healthy control sets, expanded TCRs formed significantly more large CDR3 similarity clusters, which is consistent with antigen-driven responses. Patch test score correlated positively with the number of PT1 expanded TCRs, reaching significance at thresholds 8, 16 and 32 but not at 4. Because every patient had alopecia, a presumed autoimmune disease, the patients' immune response might differ from that of healthy individuals. DPC sensitization did not change how many TCRs were above 1 in 1000 frequency, and no evidence was found of alterations in global repertoire structure. After repeated subsampling, changes were observed in the strength of the expansion versus patch-test correlation and in the threshold at which the correlation became significant.

The library was built by means of RACE. TCRdb shows the sequencer as NextSeq 500. During library preparation, unique molecular identifiers were attached to individual cDNA molecules so that TCRs could be counted in a quantitative, reproducible way. For every blood RNA sample, sequencing covered both the TCR alpha and TCR beta chains. From the authors' description of their analysis: The median number of TCRs per sample was roughly 94,000, ranging from roughly 23,224 to 700,000. The Decombinator software suite was used to annotate V, J and CDR3 in the TCR reads. For PS versus PT1 abundance plots, all samples were subsampled to the same number of TCRs (28,000). TCRs were defined as expanded if absent before sensitization and observed at least eight times at the 2-week time point. The public reads were reanalyzed by TCRdb: fastp trimming at Q25, MiXCR alignment, in-frame beta chains only. Every CDR3 protein is listed once, alongside the most common genes and DNA of its rows. These V and J calls rely on TCRdb rather than the paper's analysis. This sample comprises some 330,000 distinct CDR3 sequences, around 5.5% of them detected only once. The ten biggest clones cover less than 9% of the sample.

The chain uses TRBV7-8 and TRBJ2-1, with the D assignment possibly TRBD1 or TRBD2, given 5 matching bases for each. The TCR comes from a woman aged 18 to 35 with alopecia areata. Some clones in this sample may be carry-over from other donors' samples. The material sequenced was whole blood, taken in connection with sensitization to the hapten diphenylcyclopropenone (DPC). CDR3 sequence: CASSLALGTQSNEQFF. The sequenced DNA is TGTGCCAGCAGCTTAGCGCTGGGGACCCAAAGCAATGAGCAGTTCTTC.